In this sample, the clone carrying this T cell receptor beta chain turned up many times. The target antigen is unknown. The lymph nodes were axillary draining lymph nodes from breast cancer patients. The data originate from a study of breast tumors, draining lymph nodes, adjacent tissues. Overall study findings and caveats: Tumors had less TCR diversity than lymph nodes, more than nontumor tissue. That most tumor T cells come from lymph nodes remained unproven. Data fit most tumor T cells coming from lymph node, expanding in tumor. Tumor and nontumor repertoires were significantly more similar in luminal-like than in basal-like breast cancer.

TCRdb re-called the multiplex PCR reads with MiXCR, one entry per CDR3 protein. The data contain 200,000 to 250,000 distinct CDR3 sequences, approximately 30% of them singletons. Trimming stripped 9 bases from V and 4 bases from J, with 15 bases between. The CDR3 totals 14 residues. Germline CDR1 is SNHLY and CDR2 is FYNNEI. The J gene is TRBJ2-2, the V gene TRBV2; D uncertain. This TCR was recovered from a female donor with breast cancer. Some clones in this sample may be carry-over from other donors' samples. Material: axillary lymph node tissue. The chain's CDR3 is CASGKEGRTGELFF. DNA of the CDR3: TGTGCCAGTGGAAAAGAAGGACGCACCGGGGAGCTGTTTTTT.